Below, 22 T cell receptor beta chains from the same sample are listed, as sequenced in a study of response to subunit inactivated influenza vaccine. TCRdb processed the RT-PCR reads anew with MiXCR; each CDR3 protein has one entry. Counted here are 450,000 to 550,000 distinct CDR3 sequences, about 25% occurring once; the ten biggest clones make up about 1.9%. The sample in question was CD4+ T cells sorted from PBMCs, obtained more than 4 days after vaccination. The source of these receptors is a middle-aged man who received an inactivated influenza vaccine.

This clonotype was counted between two and nine times. The chain joins TRBV7-2 to TRBJ2-4; a possible D gene is TRBD1 (6 bases). The CDR3 runs to 11 residues. The germline gives CDR1 SGHTA, CDR2 FQGNSA. Trimming stripped 4 bases from V and 10 bases from J, with 8 bases between. The CDR3 nucleotides read TGTGCCAGCAGCTGGGGGCAGATTCAGTACTTC. Protein product: CASSWGQIQYF.

This clonotype was counted between two and nine times. A read error may account for a junction end that differs from germline. The chain joins TRBV11-2 to TRBJ2-7, with D hard to call. The CDR3 has 15 residues. Germline V lookup: CDR1 SGHAT, CDR2 FQNNGV. CDR3: CASRGKKQRSGEKYF. The CDR3 nucleotides are TGTGCCAGCAGGGGAAAAAAACAGAGATCGGGCGAGAAGTACTTC.

The V gene is TRBV12-3 or TRBV12-4, the J gene TRBJ1-1; TRBD1 might be the D (5 bases). The V and J ends lost 10 bases and 8 bases respectively, with 11 bases between them. The CDR3 is 10 residues long. CDR3 DNA sequence: TGTGCCACCAACCGGGGCGAAGCTTTCTTT. It translates to CATNRGEAFF.

This rearrangement joins TRBV3-1 to TRBJ2-7; no clear D gene. The V and J ends lost 3 bases and 2 bases respectively, with 11 bases between them. This CDR3 contains 14 residues. The germline V gene has CDR1 LGHDT and CDR2 YNNKEL (reference sequence). CDR3 protein: CASSQRQAAYEQYF. The CDR3 DNA follows: TGTGCCAGCAGCCAGAGGCAGGCCGCCTACGAGCAGTACTTC.

This clonotype came up a few times. V usage is TRBV10-3 and J usage is TRBJ1-2, with unresolved D. Trimming cost V 0 bases and J 3 bases, with 8 bases left between them. Germline CDR1 reads ENHRY; CDR2 reads SYGVKD. The CDR3 loop spans 14 amino acids. CDR3 nucleotide sequence: TGTGCCATCAGTGAGTCGGCCCGGGACTATGGCTACACCTTC. Protein sequence: CAISESARDYGYTF.

The J gene is TRBJ2-1, the V gene TRBV12-3 or TRBV12-4, with 9 bases fitting TRBD2. CDR3 length: 17 residues. V was clipped by 6 bases and J by 6 bases; unmatched bases: 15. CDR3 sequence reads: CASSPVGGRAWGNEQFF. In DNA form, the CDR3 reads TGTGCCAGCAGCCCGGTGGGCGGGAGGGCCTGGGGCAATGAGCAGTTCTTC.

This chain connects TRBV20-1 to TRBJ2-5; TRBD2 aligns across 9 bases. Germline loops: CDR1 DFQATT, CDR2 SNEGSKA (reference sequence). V was clipped by 2 bases and J by 5 bases; unmatched bases: 3. This CDR3 has 13 residues. The CDR3 protein is CSARLAGRETQYF. The CDR3 nucleotides are TGCAGTGCTAGACTAGCGGGACGTGAGACCCAGTACTTC.

This clonotype was seen a few times. The chain combines TRBV13 with TRBJ2-4; D is unclear. The germline gives CDR1 PRHDT, CDR2 FYEKMQ (reference sequence). The CDR3 loop spans 15 amino acids. Trimming pared 7 bases from V and 6 bases from J, leaving 19 bases between. CDR3 sequence reads: CASTAVGRLGNIQYF. DNA of the CDR3: TGTGCCAGCACCGCCGTCGGGCGCTTGGGAAACATTCAGTACTTC.

The V gene is TRBV20-1, the J gene TRBJ2-3; maybe TRBD1 (6 bases). The germline V gene has CDR1 DFQATT and CDR2 SNEGSKA (reference sequence). Trimming took off 0 bases at V and 0 bases at J, with 10 bases between the two ends. CDR3 length equals 15 residues. Written as DNA, the CDR3 is TGCAGTGCTAGAGATGTGGGGGCTAGCACAGATACGCAGTATTTT. Translated: CSARDVGASTDTQYF.

V and J are TRBV24-1 and TRBJ2-3; 10 bases match TRBD2. The V gene end was trimmed by 6 bases and the J gene end by 2 bases; junction bases not matched to a gene: 7. The CDR3 length is 16 residues. Germline CDR1 is KGHDR and CDR2 is SFDVKD. The CDR3 region is CATSFPGTSDTDTQYF. The DNA for the CDR3 is TGTGCCACCAGTTTTCCCGGGACTAGCGACACAGATACGCAGTATTTT.

The V call is TRBV29-1, the J call TRBJ1-2; maybe TRBD1 (6 bases). V dropped 7 bases and J dropped 4 bases, with 13 bases sitting between them. CDR3 length: 12 amino acids. The germline CDR1 and CDR2 sequences are SQVTM and ANQGSEA. Written as DNA, the CDR3 is TGCAGCGGGGACACCCAAGGCTATGGCTACACCTTC. Its protein is CSGDTQGYGYTF.

This clonotype was recorded a few times. The chain has TRBV11-1 and TRBJ2-2; D might be TRBD1 (5 bases). V was pared by 5 bases and J by 5 bases, with 24 bases between. Per germline, CDR1 SGHAT and CDR2 FQDESV (reference sequence). CDR3 size: 18 residues. Written as DNA, the CDR3 is TGTGCCAGCAGCGGCCGAGTGTTTGGACGGTCAGGGACCGGGGAGCTGTTTTTT. Translating gives CASSGRVFGRSGTGELFF.

This sequence joins TRBV15 and TRBJ2-7; 10 bases are a match to TRBD1. The CDR3 is 15 residues long. Looked up from germline, CDR1 is LNHNV and CDR2 is YYDKDF (reference sequence). Trimming at V came to 3 bases and at J to 4 bases, leaving 6 bases not matched to a gene. The CDR3 coding sequence is TGTGCCACCAGCAGGGTCCGGGACAGGGGTTACGAGCAGTACTTC. This codes for CATSRVRDRGYEQYF.

The chain couples TRBV4-2 to TRBJ2-7, with 9 bases identical to TRBD2. Trimming at V came to 0 bases and at J to 3 bases, leaving 6 bases not matched to a gene. The CDR3 extends over 16 amino acids. Per the germline V gene, CDR1 is LGHNA and CDR2 is YNFKEQ. The CDR3 sequence is CASSQDLAGGLYEQYF. Here the CDR3 DNA reads TGTGCCAGCAGCCAAGATCTGGCGGGGGGGCTCTACGAGCAGTACTTC.

This clonotype was detected a few times. This chain connects TRBV21-1 to TRBJ1-2. TRBV21-1 is shown as a pseudogene. This CDR3 has 13 amino acids. The CDR3 protein is CASSPQWYYGYTF. In DNA form, the CDR3 reads TGTGCCAGCAGCCCTCAATGGTACTATGGCTACACCTTC.

V gene TRBV20-1 combines with J gene TRBJ2-3; 7 bases agree with TRBD2. Trimming removed 2 bases from V and 6 bases from J; junction bases left unmatched: 8. Germline loops: CDR1 DFQATT, CDR2 SNEGSKA (reference sequence). CDR3 size: 14 residues. The CDR3 here is CSARRAGLRDTQYF. CDR3 bases: TGCAGTGCTAGAAGAGCGGGGCTGCGGGATACGCAGTATTTT.

The chain links TRBV5-1 to TRBJ2-5; TRBD1 agrees at 9 bases. V dropped 4 bases and J dropped 5; count of bases not matched to a gene: 6. The CDR3 runs 14 residues. Germline-derived CDR1 and CDR2 are SGHRS and YFSETQ. Here the CDR3 reads CASSPQGAKETQYF. CDR3 DNA: TGCGCCAGCAGCCCACAGGGGGCGAAGGAGACCCAGTACTTC.

The chain joins TRBV20-1 to TRBJ1-5; the D is unclear. The CDR3 runs 15 residues. Germline-derived CDR1 and CDR2 are DFQATT and SNEGSKA (reference sequence). Trimming shortened V by 2 bases and J by 4 bases, and 15 bases separated the two germline ends. The CDR3 spells CSARPSTDRNQPQHF. DNA for the CDR3: TGCAGTGCTAGACCATCTACGGACCGAAATCAGCCCCAGCATTTT.

The chain combines TRBV20-1 with TRBJ2-1; D uncertain. There are 12 residues in the CDR3. Looked up from germline, CDR1 is DFQATT and CDR2 is SNEGSKA (reference sequence). The V end was cut by 6 bases, the J end by 10 bases, with 16 bases between. CDR3 in DNA: TGCAGTGCCTCGAGGACGGTGACGGAGCAGTTCTTC. Translating gives CSASRTVTEQFF.

Written as DNA, the CDR3 is TGCAGTGCTAGAGATAGCGGGAGGGCCCCAGATACGCAGTATTTT. It translates to CSARDSGRAPDTQYF. The J gene is TRBJ2-3, the V gene TRBV20-1; TRBD2 aligns across 11 bases. The CDR3 sequence is 15 residues long. V lost 0 bases and J lost 4; bases outside the gene matches: 3. Germline V gene data show CDR1 as DFQATT and CDR2 as SNEGSKA (reference sequence).

The sample holds a few counts of this clonotype. As DNA, the CDR3 is TGTGCCAGCTCACCCCCGGGACAGGGCCAAAAACTGTTTTTT. Translated: CASSPPGQGQKLFF. This chain uses TRBV18 with TRBJ1-4; 9 bases fit TRBD1. V shed 3 bases and J 9 bases; nucleotides not matched to a gene: 5. The germline CDR1 and CDR2 sequences are KGHSH and LQKENI. This CDR3 is 14 amino acids long.

The rearrangement uses TRBV7-9 and TRBJ2-1, with unresolved D. Germline CDR1 reads SEHNR; CDR2 reads FQNEAQ (reference sequence). V was clipped by 2 bases and J by 7 bases, with 18 bases between them. The CDR3 sequence is 16 residues long. The DNA for the CDR3 is TGTGCCAGCAGCTTACAAGGTACAGACCTTAGGAATGAGCAGTTCTTC. Translation gives CASSLQGTDLRNEQFF.